The 12 T cell receptor beta chains below were found in one sample sequenced in a study of graft-versus-host responses after intestinal transplantation. Their antigen targets remain unknown. Some clones are missing from TCRdb's copy, which holds only in-frame ones; the method was immunoSEQ multiplex PCR. The data show 85,000 to 100,000 clones, about 93% seen once. The sample here was unstimulated CD4+ T cells sorted from spleen or lymph node cells, taken before intestinal transplant. Receptors were obtained from a human donor who received an intestinal transplant.

The DNA of the CDR3 is TGCGCCAGCAGCCAAGATCTTCCTGTCTATGGCTACACCTTC. Amino acid sequence: CASSQDLPVYGYTF. The chain has TRBV4-1 and TRBJ1-2, with D uncertain. V gave up 0 bases and J gave up 4 bases, with 9 bases separating them. This CDR3 is 14 amino acids long. The germline gives CDR1 MGHRA, CDR2 YSYEKL.

The rearrangement links TRBV7-2 to TRBJ1-2; perhaps TRBD1 as D (5 bases). Germline CDR1 and CDR2: SGHTA and FQGNSA. V was cut by 1 base and J by 0 bases, with 18 bases left in between. The CDR3 is 18 amino acids. CDR3 residues: CASSLDSGPRTANYGYTF. CDR3 in DNA: TGTGCCAGCAGCTTAGATTCAGGGCCCAGGACGGCTAACTATGGCTACACCTTC.

The V and J genes are TRBV18 and TRBJ1-3; 7 nucleotides line up with TRBD1. The ends lost 3 bases at V and 0 bases at J; junction bases unmatched: 5. Germline-derived CDR1 and CDR2 are KGHSH and LQKENI. The CDR3 has 16 amino acids. Here the CDR3 reads CASSPNRGSSGNTIYF. CDR3 coding DNA: TGTGCCAGCTCACCCAACAGGGGCTCCTCTGGAAACACCATATATTTT.

The chain joins TRBV4-1 to TRBJ1-3; D may be TRBD1 (6 bases). Germline-derived CDR1 and CDR2 are MGHRA and YSYEKL. With 4 bases removed from V and 0 bases from J, the gap between germline ends came to 10 bases. The CDR3 has 15 amino acids. The CDR3 DNA is TGCGCCAGCAGCCGTAGGACAGACTCTGGAAACACCATATATTTT. It is translated as CASSRRTDSGNTIYF.

This chain's CDR3 is CASSLGQAGEKLFF. The CDR3 DNA is TGCGCCAGCAGCTTGGGACAGGCGGGTGAAAAACTGTTTTTT. The chain links TRBV5-1 to TRBJ1-4, with TRBD1 as a possible D gene (6 bases). V was clipped by 0 bases and J by 7 bases, with 10 bases between them. CDR1 and CDR2 from the germline V gene are SGHRS and YFSETQ. This CDR3 region has 14 residues.

The rearrangement uses TRBV2 and TRBJ1-1; 7 nucleotides match TRBD1. This CDR3 region has 14 residues. The V gene's germline CDR1 is SNHLY and CDR2 FYNNEI. Trimming took 6 bases from V and 1 from J; bases not matched to a gene: 5. CDR3 bases: TGTGCCAGCAGGCCATGGACAGGGAACACTGAAGCTTTCTTT. It translates to CASRPWTGNTEAFF.

The CDR3 sequence: CASSRGQGGTNEKLFF. DNA for the CDR3: TGTGCCAGCAGTAGGGGCCAGGGGGGCACCAATGAAAAACTGTTTTTT. This chain joins TRBV6-6 and TRBJ1-4; the match to TRBD1 covers 7 bases. After removal of 5 bases from V and 5 bases from J, the junction contained 11 bases not matched to a gene. The germline CDR1 and CDR2 sequences are MNHNY and SVGAGI (reference sequence). This CDR3 is 16 amino acids long.

The V call is TRBV20-1, the J call TRBJ1-1, with 7 bases fitting TRBD1. V shed 8 bases, J shed 11 bases, and the junction held 11 bases outside the gene matches. Germline CDR1 and CDR2: DFQATT and SNEGSKA (reference sequence). The CDR3 sequence is 11 residues long. CDR3: CSTKRQGPAFF. As DNA, the CDR3 is TGCAGTACCAAAAGACAGGGTCCCGCTTTCTTT.

The V gene is TRBV6-1, the J gene TRBJ2-2; 12 positions agree with TRBD2. The CDR3 contains 16 residues. CDR1 and CDR2 from the germline V gene are MNHNS and SASEGT. Germline trimming cut 4 bases from V and 6 bases from J; bases unmatched to any gene: 6. CDR3 residues: CASSGSLAGGAGELFF. In DNA form, the CDR3 reads TGTGCCAGCAGTGGGTCACTAGCGGGAGGCGCCGGGGAGCTGTTTTTT.

The chain carries TRBV4-1 and TRBJ1-1, with unresolved D. This CDR3 spans 14 amino acids. Trimming removed 8 bases at V and 0 bases at J, with 13 bases between. The V gene's germline CDR1 is MGHRA and CDR2 YSYEKL. CDR3: CASGLGGLNTEAFF. For the CDR3, the DNA is TGCGCCAGCGGGTTAGGCGGCTTGAACACTGAAGCTTTCTTT.

The V gene is TRBV5-1, the J gene TRBJ2-7; 9 nucleotides match TRBD1. The CDR3 length is 14 residues. Looked up from germline, CDR1 is SGHRS and CDR2 is YFSETQ. Trimming at V came to 6 bases and at J to 4 bases, leaving 8 bases not matched to a gene. The CDR3: CASTMTGGQYEQYF. CDR3 nucleotide sequence: TGCGCCAGCACCATGACAGGGGGGCAGTACGAGCAGTACTTC. Based on the CDR3 plus reference TRBV5-1 and TRBJ2-7, the full variable domain is KAGVTQTPRYLIKTRGQQVTLSCSPISGHRSVSWYQQTPGQGLQFLFEYFSETQRNKGNFPGRFSGRQFSNSRSEMNVSTLELGDSALYLCASTMTGGQYEQYFGPGTRLTVT.

The chain joins TRBV19 to TRBJ2-3, with a possible D match to TRBD2 (6 bases). The CDR3 consists of 15 residues. Trimming removed 6 bases from V and 4 bases from J, with 17 bases in between. CDR1 and CDR2 from the germline V gene are LNHDA and SQIVND (reference sequence). CDR3 amino acids: CASSEERVRADTQYF. CDR3 DNA sequence: TGTGCCAGTAGCGAAGAGCGGGTCAGGGCAGATACGCAGTATTTT. Using reference TRBV19 and TRBJ2-3 for the parts outside the CDR3, the full variable domain is DGGITQSPKYLFRKEGQNVTLSCEQNLNHDAMYWYRQDPGQGLRLIYYSQIVNDFQKGDIAEGYSVSREKKESFPLTVTSAQKNPTAFYLCASSEERVRADTQYFGPGTRLTVL.